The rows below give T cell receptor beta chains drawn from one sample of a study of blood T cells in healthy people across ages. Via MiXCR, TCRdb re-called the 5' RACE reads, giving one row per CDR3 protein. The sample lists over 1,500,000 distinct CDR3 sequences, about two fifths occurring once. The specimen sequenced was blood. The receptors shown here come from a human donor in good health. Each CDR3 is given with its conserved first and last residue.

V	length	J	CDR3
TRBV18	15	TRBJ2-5	CASSPLDGGRGTQYF
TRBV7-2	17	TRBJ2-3	CASSLPGQGAVTDTQYF
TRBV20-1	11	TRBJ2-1	CSASSRHEQFF
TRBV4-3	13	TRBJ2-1	CASSPAIYNEQFF
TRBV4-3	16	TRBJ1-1	CASSHLRQGVNTEAFF
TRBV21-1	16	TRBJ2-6	CASSHKKGDGANVLTF
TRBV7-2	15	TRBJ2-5	CASSSALARQETQYF
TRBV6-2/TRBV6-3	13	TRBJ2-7	CASIKDSTYEQYF
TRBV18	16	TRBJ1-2	CASSPRGGHSNYGYTF
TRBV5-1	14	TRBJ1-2	CASSVDRPNYGYTF
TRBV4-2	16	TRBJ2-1	CASSPQDGGAGNEQFF
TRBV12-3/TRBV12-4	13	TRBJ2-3	CASRAGGGDTQYF
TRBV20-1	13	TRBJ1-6	CSARRDSNSPLHF
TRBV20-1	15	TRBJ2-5	CSARDSGTVQETQYF
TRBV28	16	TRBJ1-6	CASRKRGAGYNSPLHF
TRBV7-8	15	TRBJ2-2	CASSARGANTGELFF
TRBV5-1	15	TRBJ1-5	CASRTDGNSNQPQHF
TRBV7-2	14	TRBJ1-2	CASSRDGQTYGYTF
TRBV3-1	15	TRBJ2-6	CASSQERSGANVLTF
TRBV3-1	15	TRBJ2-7	CASSLTYFGGYEQYF
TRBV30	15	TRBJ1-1	CAWSGDFQGSGEAFF
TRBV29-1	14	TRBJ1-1	CSVEGYRGGTKAFF
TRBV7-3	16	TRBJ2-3	CASSLNPAGVGDTQYF
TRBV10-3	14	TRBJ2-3	CAISEAISEDTQYF
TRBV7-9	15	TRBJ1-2	CASSSGTGGYYGYTF
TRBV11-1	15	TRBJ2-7	CASSLEGMSSYEQYF
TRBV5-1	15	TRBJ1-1	CASSLESRGGDEAFF